The sequence of this T cell receptor beta chain was determined in a study of regulatory T cells in long-lasting Graves disease. With regard to this clonotype: Its antigen remains unknown.

Assembly of TCR beta libraries relied on iRepertoire HTBI primers together with Arm-PCR of CDR3 regions. TCRdb re-analysed the multiplex PCR reads in MiXCR, keeping a single row per CDR3 protein. The sample consists of more than 300,000 distinct CDR3 sequences, 12% of them appearing once. Overall study findings and caveats: Persistent disease was associated with favored TRBV28 usage and with favored use of TRBJ1-2 and TRBJ2-5. Accuracy may have suffered from the small sample size.

Per the germline V gene, CDR1 is SGHTA and CDR2 is FQGNSA. V lost 4 bases and J 0 bases, leaving 8 bases between the germline ends. This CDR3 is 14 amino acids long. Time point of the sample: newly diagnosed GD, antithyroid drugs for less than 3 months. Extracted RNA from PBMCs served as the source of the TCR library. Criteria from the American Thyroid Association guidelines were applied to diagnose Graves' disease. The data also belong to a second study, concerning T cells in Graves' hyperthyroidism and ophthalmopathy. That source reports: Using the HTBI primer set, a first-round RT-PCR was run on the TCR CDR3.

The receptor's source is a woman aged 18 to 35 with Graves disease. This sequence joins TRBV7-2 and TRBJ2-3, with D unclear. This specimen was peripheral blood mononuclear cells (PBMCs), taken at new diagnosis, from a patient treated with antithyroid drugs. CDR3 sequence: CASSSLTSTDTQYF. The DNA for the CDR3 is TGTGCCAGCAGCTCACTGACTAGCACAGATACGCAGTATTTT.